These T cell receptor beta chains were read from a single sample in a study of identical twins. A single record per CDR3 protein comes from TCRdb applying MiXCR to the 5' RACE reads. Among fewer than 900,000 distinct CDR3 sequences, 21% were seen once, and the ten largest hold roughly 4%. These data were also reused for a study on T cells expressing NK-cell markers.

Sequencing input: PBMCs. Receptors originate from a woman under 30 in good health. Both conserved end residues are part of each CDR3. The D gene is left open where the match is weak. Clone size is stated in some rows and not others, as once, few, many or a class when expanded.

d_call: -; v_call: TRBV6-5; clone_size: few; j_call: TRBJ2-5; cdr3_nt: TGTGCCAGCAGTTACTCTGGATTAAAAGAGACCCAGTACTTC; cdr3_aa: CASSYSGLKETQYF
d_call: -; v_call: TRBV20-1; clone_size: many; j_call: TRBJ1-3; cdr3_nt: TGCAGTGCAACGGAACTGGTAGGGCCTGGAAACACCATATATTTT; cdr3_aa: CSATELVGPGNTIYF
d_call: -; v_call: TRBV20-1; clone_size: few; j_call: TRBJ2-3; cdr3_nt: TGCAGTGCCGGTCACAAAAGCACAGATACGCAGTATTTT; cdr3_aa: CSAGHKSTDTQYF
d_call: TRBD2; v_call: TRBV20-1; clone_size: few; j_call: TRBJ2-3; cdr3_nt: TGCAGTGCTCGTCCAGCGGGGGTAGATACGCAGTATTTT; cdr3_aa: CSARPAGVDTQYF
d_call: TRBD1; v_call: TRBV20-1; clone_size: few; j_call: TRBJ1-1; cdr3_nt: TGCAGTGCTTCCGGACAGGTCCCTGAAGCTTTCTTT; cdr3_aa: CSASGQVPEAFF
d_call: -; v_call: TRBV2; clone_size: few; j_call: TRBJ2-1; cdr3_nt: TGTGCCAGCAATAGACGGGGGAATAGGTTCTTC; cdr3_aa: CASNRRGNRFF
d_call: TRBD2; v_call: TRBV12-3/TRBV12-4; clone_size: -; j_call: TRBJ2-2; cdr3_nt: TGTGCCAGCAGTGCGCTAGCGGGAGGGGAGCTGTTTTTT; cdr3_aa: CASSALAGGELFF
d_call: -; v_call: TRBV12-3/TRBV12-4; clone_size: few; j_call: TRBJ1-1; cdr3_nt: TGTGCCAGCAGTTTAGCGCCGGGAGGGATGACCACTGAAGCTTTCTTT; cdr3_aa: CASSLAPGGMTTEAFF
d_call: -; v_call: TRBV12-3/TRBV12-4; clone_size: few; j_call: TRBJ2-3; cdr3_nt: TGTGCCAGCAGCCCGCTGAATACGCAGTATTTT; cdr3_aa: CASSPLNTQYF
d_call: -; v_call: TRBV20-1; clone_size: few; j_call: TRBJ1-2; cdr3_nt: TGCAGTGCTAGAGTCCGGGACGGAGATGACTATGGCTACACCTTC; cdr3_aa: CSARVRDGDDYGYTF
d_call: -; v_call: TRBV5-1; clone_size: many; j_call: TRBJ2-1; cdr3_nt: TGCGCCAGCAGCGGAGGGGTTATCGCCAATGAGCAGTTCTTC; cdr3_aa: CASSGGVIANEQFF
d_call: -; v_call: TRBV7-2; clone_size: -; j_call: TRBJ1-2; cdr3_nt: TGTGCCAGCAGCCGCCTCCCGCGTAGCTACACCTTC; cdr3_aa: CASSRLPRSYTF
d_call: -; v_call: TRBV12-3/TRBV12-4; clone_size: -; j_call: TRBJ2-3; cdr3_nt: TGTGCCAGCAGTTCGCGACAGCTCACAGATACGCAGTATTTT; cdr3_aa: CASSSRQLTDTQYF
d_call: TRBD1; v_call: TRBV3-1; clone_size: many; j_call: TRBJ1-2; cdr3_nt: TGTGCCAGCAGCCTAAACCAGGGGGCTGAAGGCTACACCTTC; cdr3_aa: CASSLNQGAEGYTF
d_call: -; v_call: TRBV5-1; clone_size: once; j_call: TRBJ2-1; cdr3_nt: TGCGCCAGCAGCTTGACAGGGAATGACTACAATGAGCAGTTCTTC; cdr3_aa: CASSLTGNDYNEQFF
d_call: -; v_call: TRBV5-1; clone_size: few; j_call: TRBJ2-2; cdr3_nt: TGCGCCAGCAGCTTAGTTAGCGGAGCCAACACCGGGGAGCTGTTTTTT; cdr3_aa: CASSLVSGANTGELFF
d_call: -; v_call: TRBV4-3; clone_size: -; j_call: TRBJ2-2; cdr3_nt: TGCGCCAGCAGCCAAGATGGGTATGGGGCCCCCGGGGAGCTGTTTTTT; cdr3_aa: CASSQDGYGAPGELFF
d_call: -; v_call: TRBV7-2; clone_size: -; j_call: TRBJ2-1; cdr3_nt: TGTGCCAGTCAGGGACTGCGGGGTAATGAGCAGTTCTTC; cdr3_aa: CASQGLRGNEQFF
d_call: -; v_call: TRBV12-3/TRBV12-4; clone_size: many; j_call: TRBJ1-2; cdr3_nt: TGTGCCAGCAGTTTACGCAGGTCCTATGGCTACACCTTC; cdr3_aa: CASSLRRSYGYTF
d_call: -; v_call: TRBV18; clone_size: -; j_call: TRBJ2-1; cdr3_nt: TGTGCCAGCTCGGGAAAGCGGAGCTCCTACAATGAGCAGTTCTTC; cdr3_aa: CASSGKRSSYNEQFF
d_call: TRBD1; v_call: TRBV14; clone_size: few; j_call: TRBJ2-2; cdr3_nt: TGTGCCAGCAGCCTAACAGGGGTCGGTGGGGAGCTGTTTTTT; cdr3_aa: CASSLTGVGGELFF
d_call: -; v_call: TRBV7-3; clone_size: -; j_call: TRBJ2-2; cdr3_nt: TGTGCCAGCAGCCCCCAGGATGCCGGGGAGCTGTTTTTT; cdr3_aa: CASSPQDAGELFF